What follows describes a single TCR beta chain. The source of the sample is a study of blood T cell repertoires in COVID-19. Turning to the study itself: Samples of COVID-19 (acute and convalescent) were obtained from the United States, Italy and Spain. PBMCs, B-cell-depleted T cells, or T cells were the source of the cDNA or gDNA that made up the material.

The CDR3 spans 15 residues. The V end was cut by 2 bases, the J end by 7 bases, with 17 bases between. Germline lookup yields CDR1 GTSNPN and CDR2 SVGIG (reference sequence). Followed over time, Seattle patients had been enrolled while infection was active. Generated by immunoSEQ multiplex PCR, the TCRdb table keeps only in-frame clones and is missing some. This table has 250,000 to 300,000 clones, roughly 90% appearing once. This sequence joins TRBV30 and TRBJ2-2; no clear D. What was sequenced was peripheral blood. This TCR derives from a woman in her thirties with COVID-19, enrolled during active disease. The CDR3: CAWSPGIIGGGELFF. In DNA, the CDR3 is TGTGCCTGGAGTCCAGGCATTATCGGTGGCGGGGAGCTGTTTTTT.